Included here is one TCR beta chain sequence, with context. There is no known antigen for this receptor. No much larger clone is present one base from it, and per-base qualities are unavailable. The germline V gene provides CDR1 SNHLY and CDR2 FYNNEI. Here V drops 6 bases and J drops 4 bases, and the junction holds 5 bases not matched to any gene. Including the terminal cysteine and phenylalanine, the CDR3 comprises 14 residues. The only DNA kept is the CDR3, 42 bases in frame from the first base. According to the study, the label for this sample's treatment or condition signals: approximately nine-day PBMC culture with coronavirus spike peptide pools or control peptides (ViraFEST assay). To expand antigen-specific T cells with peptide pools and then pick out the expanded clonotypes through TCR sequencing, the study relied on the ViraFEST assay. The convalescent patients' positive SARS-CoV-2 PCR tests fell between March and December 2020, which was before the Alpha, Beta and Delta variants emerged in the United States. PBMCs were cultured at about 2 million per well in IMDM supplemented with about 5% human AB serum and 9 to 10 IU/ml IL-2, with around 10 ug/ml peptide pools added. On days 3 and 7, half of the culture medium was replaced with fresh IL-2-containing medium. Once the cells had been in culture for 9 to 10 days, the EasySep CD4+ T cell isolation kit was used to isolate CD4+ T cells by negative selection. PBMCs were separated from whole blood using Ficoll-Paque Plus gradient centrifugation and then either used fresh or cryopreserved at -140C. Triplicate wells were generally used for each culture condition.

Library method: PCR. DNA from cultured CD4+ T cells underwent TCR sequencing with the Oncomine TCR Beta short-read assay at the Johns Hopkins FTIC core. The QIAamp micro DNA kit was used to extract genomic DNA from the cultured CD4+ T cells. Oncomine TCR Beta libraries from cultured CD4+ T cells were pooled using unique dual indexes and sequenced on an Illumina iSeq 100. Per the authors' processing: Non-productive sequences were removed, and CDR3s that did not start with C, did not end with F or W, or were shorter than 7 amino acids were discarded. The MANAFEST web application identified antigen-specific clonotypes by comparing peptide-stimulated wells against reference wells and other culture wells. An FDR below 0.05, an odds ratio above 5, and a productive frequency above 0.1% in at least two of three replicate wells were required for clones to be considered positive. A clonotype was classed as cross-reactive if the clonotype showed significant expansion both in SARS-CoV-2 spike wells and in at least one common cold coronavirus spike condition. CDR3 homology was assessed with Levenshtein distances (stringdist) and unrooted phylogenetic trees (ape) in R version 3.6.1. In TCRdb, the public reads were trimmed at Q25 with fastp and aligned with MiXCR, with productive beta chains retained. Rows with one shared CDR3 protein collapse into an entry with the most common genes and DNA. TCRdb, not the original authors, processed these V and J calls. In all, the sample holds about 21,000 distinct CDR3 sequences, and roughly half of those were seen once. In total, the top ten clones hold roughly 10% of the sample.

This sample was taken from a study of vaccination and CD4 T cells after COVID-19 (dated 2022 in TCRdb). A note on the overall study: Every convalescent patient had a positive nasal swab PCR test for SARS-CoV-2, with mild disease in nine patients and severe disease in one. The convalescent cohort included six males and four females, with two Hispanic individuals, seven Caucasians, two Asians and one multiracial person. Two doses of either the Pfizer-BioNTech BNT162b2 vaccine (n=8) or the Moderna mRNA-1273 vaccine (n=2) were administered to participants. Post-COVID blood samples from convalescent patients were collected a median of approximately 100 days after diagnosis, with a range of about 30 to 170 days. Post-vaccine blood samples were obtained a median of around 74 days after the second vaccine dose, with a range of roughly 14 to 241 days. The cultures were stimulated with overlapping spike peptide pools from SARS-CoV-2 and from the common cold coronaviruses HCoV-NL63, HCoV-OC43 and HCoV-229E. In control cultures, a CEFX viral epitope pool was used as positive control, an HIV-1 Nef peptide pool was used as negative control, or no peptide was added. The spike-specific CD4+ TCR repertoire was compared before and after mRNA vaccination in approximately 9 COVID-19 convalescent patients and a few infection-naive healthy vaccine recipients. Points the paper makes about the study in general: The median number of SARS-CoV-2-reactive clonotypes rose from 20 to 25 after infection to a few dozen after vaccination, but the change was not significant. Among convalescent patients, a median about 86% of the SARS-CoV-2-reactive clones seen after vaccination appeared only after vaccination, which suggests priming specific to the vaccine. Only a relatively small number of convalescent patients were included in the study, and early timepoints following natural infection were not analyzed. Nearly all vaccine-specific clones in convalescent patients (304 of 307) were mono-reactive for SARS-CoV-2 spike rather than cross-reactive with common cold coronaviruses.

This sequence was found in a human donor who had recovered from COVID-19. Sequences were obtained from CD4+ T cells from blood, cultured in vitro. This chain joins TRBV2 to TRBJ2-7, with TRBD2 matching 11 junction bases. The base sequence is TGTGCCAGCAGCGTAACTAGCGGGAGTTACGAGCAGTACTTC. Translated, it reads CASSVTSGSYEQYF.